What follows are 5 T cell receptor beta chains derived from one specimen sequenced in a study of T cells in Graves' hyperthyroidism and ophthalmopathy. The investigators amplified TCR beta CDR3 regions from RNA transcripts. HTBI primers were employed in a first-round RT-PCR of the TCR CDR3. MiXCR, applied by TCRdb to the multiplex PCR reads, yields one record per CDR3 protein. The sample consists of over 350,000 distinct CDR3 sequences, around 15% of them appearing once. The sequencing input was blood. These receptors were collected from a man aged 45 to 65 with Graves' ophthalmopathy.

This clonotype was counted ten times or more. This CDR3 is CASSVVPEVRFGAFF. The CDR3 DNA sequence: TGTGCCAGCAGCGTCGTCCCAGAGGTACGGTTCGGAGCTTTCTTT. The chain has TRBV3-1 and TRBJ1-1; D not resolved. Trimming took off 5 bases at V and 10 bases at J, with 23 bases between the two ends. The CDR3 covers 15 residues. Germline V gives CDR1 LGHDT, CDR2 YNNKEL (reference sequence).

The genes are TRBV7-8 and TRBJ2-3; 14 bases agree with TRBD2. V lost 3 bases and J lost 3; bases outside the gene matches: 11. The CDR3 is made up of 19 amino acids. The germline gives CDR1 SGHVS, CDR2 FQNEAQ. The CDR3 protein is CASSLAPGLAGVTTDTQYF. CDR3 nucleotides: TGTGCCAGCAGCTTGGCCCCGGGACTAGCGGGAGTGACGACAGATACGCAGTATTTT.

This clonotype was counted a single time. The chain carries TRBV2 and TRBJ2-1; D is ambiguous. V was clipped by 6 bases and J by 13 bases, with 19 bases between them. This CDR3 is built from 13 residues. The germline V gene has CDR1 SNHLY and CDR2 FYNNEI. Here the CDR3 reads CASRVDPGREQFF. For the CDR3, the DNA is TGTGCCAGCAGGGTCGACCCCGGAAGGGAACAGTTCTTC.

At least ten counts were recorded for this clonotype. The chain links TRBV9 to TRBJ2-7, with 11 bases identical to TRBD2. Germline CDR1 is SGDLS and CDR2 is YYNGEE. The V segment lost 4 bases and the J segment 3 bases; nucleotides outside the gene matches: 3. The CDR3 extends over 14 amino acids. The CDR3 here is CASSNLAGGYEQYF. In DNA, the CDR3 is TGTGCCAGCAGCAACCTAGCGGGAGGCTACGAGCAGTACTTC.

This clonotype was picked up many times. J is TRBJ1-1 and V is TRBV11-2, with no clear D. Trimming removed 5 bases from V and 6 bases from J, with 13 bases in between. Germline loops: CDR1 SGHAT, CDR2 FQNNGV. The CDR3 runs 13 residues. This CDR3 reads CASSPAPVAEAFF. The CDR3 bases are TGTGCCAGCAGCCCAGCTCCGGTAGCTGAAGCTTTCTTT.